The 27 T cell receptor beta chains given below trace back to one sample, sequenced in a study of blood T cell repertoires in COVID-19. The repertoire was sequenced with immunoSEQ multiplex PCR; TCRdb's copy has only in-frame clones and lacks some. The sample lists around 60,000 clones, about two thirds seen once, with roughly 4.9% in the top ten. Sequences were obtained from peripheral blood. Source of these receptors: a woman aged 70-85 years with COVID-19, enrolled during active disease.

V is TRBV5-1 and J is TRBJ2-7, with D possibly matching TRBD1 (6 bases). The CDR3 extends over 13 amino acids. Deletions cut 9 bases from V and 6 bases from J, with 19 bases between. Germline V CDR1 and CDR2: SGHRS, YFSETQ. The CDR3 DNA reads TGCGCCACCCGGGTGGGGACAACTGGCGAGCAGTACGTC. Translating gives CATRVGTTGEQYV.

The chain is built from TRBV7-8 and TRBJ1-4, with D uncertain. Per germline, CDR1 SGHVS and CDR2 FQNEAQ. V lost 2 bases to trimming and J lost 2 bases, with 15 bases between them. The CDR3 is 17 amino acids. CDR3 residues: CASSLPRRTRTNEKLFF. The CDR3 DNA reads TGTGCCAGCAGCTTACCCCGTAGAACGAGGACTAATGAAAAACTGTTTTTT. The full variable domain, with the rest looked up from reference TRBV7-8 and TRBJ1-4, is GAGVSQSPRYKVAKRGQDVALRCDPISGHVSLFWYQQALGQGPEFLTYFQNEAQLDKSGLPSDRFFAERPEGSVSTLKIQRTQQEDSAVYLCASSLPRRTRTNEKLFFGSGTQLSVL.

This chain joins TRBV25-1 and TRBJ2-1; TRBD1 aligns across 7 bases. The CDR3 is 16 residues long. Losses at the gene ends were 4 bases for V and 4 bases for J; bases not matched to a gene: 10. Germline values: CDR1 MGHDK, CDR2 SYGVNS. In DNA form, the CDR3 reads TGTGCCAGCAGTGCGGGCCGGGACAGTCAATACAATGAGCAGTTCTTC. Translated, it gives CASSAGRDSQYNEQFF.

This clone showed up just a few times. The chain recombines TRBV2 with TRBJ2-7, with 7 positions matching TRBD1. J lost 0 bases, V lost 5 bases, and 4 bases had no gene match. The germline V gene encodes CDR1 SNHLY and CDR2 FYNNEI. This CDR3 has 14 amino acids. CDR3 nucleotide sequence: TGTGCCAGCAGTCAGGACAGGAGCTCCTACGAGCAGTACTTC. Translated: CASSQDRSSYEQYF. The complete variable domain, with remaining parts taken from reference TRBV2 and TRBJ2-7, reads EPEVTQTPSHQVTQMGQEVILRCVPISNHLYFYWYRQILGQKVEFLVSFYNNEISEKSEIFDDQFSVERPDGSNFTLKIRSTKLEDSAMYFCASSQDRSSYEQYFGPGTRLTVT.

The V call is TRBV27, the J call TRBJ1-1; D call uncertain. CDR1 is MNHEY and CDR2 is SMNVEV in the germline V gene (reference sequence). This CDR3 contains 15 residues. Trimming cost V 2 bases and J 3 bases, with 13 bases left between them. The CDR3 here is CASSLSPEVHTEAFF. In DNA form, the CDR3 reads TGTGCCAGCAGTTTAAGCCCTGAAGTACACACTGAAGCTTTCTTT.

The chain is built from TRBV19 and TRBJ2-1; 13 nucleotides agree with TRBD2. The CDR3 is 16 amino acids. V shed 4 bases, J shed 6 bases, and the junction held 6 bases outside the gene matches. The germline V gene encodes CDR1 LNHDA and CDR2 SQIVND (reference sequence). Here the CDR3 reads CASSTGGTSGTNEQFF. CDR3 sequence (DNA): TGTGCCAGTAGTACAGGGGGGACTAGCGGGACCAATGAGCAGTTCTTC.

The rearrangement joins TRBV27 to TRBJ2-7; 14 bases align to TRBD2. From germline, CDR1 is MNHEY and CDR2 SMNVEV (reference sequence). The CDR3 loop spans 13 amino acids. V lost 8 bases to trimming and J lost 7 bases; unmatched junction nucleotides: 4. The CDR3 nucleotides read TGTGCCAGCGGGACTAGCGGGAGAGGGGAGCAGTACGTC. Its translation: CASGTSGRGEQYV.

The CDR3 DNA sequence: TGCAGTGCTAGTCTATCGCCCGTAGATTCAGATACGCAGTATTTT. As protein: CSASLSPVDSDTQYF. The J gene is TRBJ2-3, the V gene TRBV20-1; D unresolved. V gave up 3 bases and J gave up 4 bases, with 17 bases separating them. CDR3 length: 15 amino acids. Germline CDR1 reads DFQATT; CDR2 reads SNEGSKA (reference sequence).

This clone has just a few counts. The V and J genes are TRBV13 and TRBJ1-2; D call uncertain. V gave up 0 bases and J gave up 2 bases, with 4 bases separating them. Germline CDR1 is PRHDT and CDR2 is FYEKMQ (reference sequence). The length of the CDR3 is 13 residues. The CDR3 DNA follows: TGTGCCAGCAGCTTAGGGCGGAACTATGGCTACACCTTC. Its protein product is CASSLGRNYGYTF. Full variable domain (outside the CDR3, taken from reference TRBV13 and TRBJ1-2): AAGVIQSPRHLIKEKRETATLKCYPIPRHDTVYWYQQGPGQDPQFLISFYEKMQSDKGSIPDRFSAQQFSDYHSELNMSSLELGDSALYFCASSLGRNYGYTFGSGTRLTVV.

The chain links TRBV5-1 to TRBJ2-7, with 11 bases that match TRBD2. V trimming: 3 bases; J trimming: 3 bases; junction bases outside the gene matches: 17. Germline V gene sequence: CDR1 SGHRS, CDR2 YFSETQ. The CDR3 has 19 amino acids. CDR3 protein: CASSSMTSGTRTIHYEQYV. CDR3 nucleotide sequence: TGCGCCAGCAGCTCGATGACTAGCGGGACCAGGACCATCCACTACGAGCAGTACGTC.

CDR3 coding DNA: TGTGCCAGTAGTACGATGGACAGGTCGGCTAATTCACCCCTCCACTTT. Amino acid sequence: CASSTMDRSANSPLHF. The V and J genes are TRBV19 and TRBJ1-6; 7 bases line up with TRBD1. Looked up from germline, CDR1 is LNHDA and CDR2 is SQIVND (reference sequence). CDR3 size: 16 residues. Germline trimming cut 4 bases from V and 6 bases from J; bases unmatched to any gene: 9.

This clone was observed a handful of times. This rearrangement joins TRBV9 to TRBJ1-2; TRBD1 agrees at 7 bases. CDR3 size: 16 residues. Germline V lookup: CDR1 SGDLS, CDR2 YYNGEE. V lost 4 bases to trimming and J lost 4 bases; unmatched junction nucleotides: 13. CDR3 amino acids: CASSPRTGAEGYGYTF. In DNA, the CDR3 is TGTGCCAGCAGCCCTCGAACAGGGGCAGAGGGCTATGGCTACACCTTC.

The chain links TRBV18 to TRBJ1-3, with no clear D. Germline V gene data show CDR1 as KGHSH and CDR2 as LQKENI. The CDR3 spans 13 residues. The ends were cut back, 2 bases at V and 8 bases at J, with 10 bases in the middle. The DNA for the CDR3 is TGTGCCAGCTCACCAACTTTGGGAGACACCATATATTTT. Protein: CASSPTLGDTIYF. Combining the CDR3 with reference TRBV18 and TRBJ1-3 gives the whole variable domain NAGVMQNPRHLVRRRGQEARLRCSPMKGHSHVYWYRQLPEEGLKFMVYLQKENIIDESGMPKERFSAEFPKEGPSILRIQQVVRGDSAAYFCASSPTLGDTIYFGEGSWLTVV.

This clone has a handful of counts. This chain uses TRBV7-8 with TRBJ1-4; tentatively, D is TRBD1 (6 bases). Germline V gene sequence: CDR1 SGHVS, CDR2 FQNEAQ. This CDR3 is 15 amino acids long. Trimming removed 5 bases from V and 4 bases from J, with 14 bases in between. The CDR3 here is CASSREGGNNEKLFF. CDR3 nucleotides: TGTGCCAGCAGCCGAGAAGGGGGAAATAATGAAAAACTGTTTTTT. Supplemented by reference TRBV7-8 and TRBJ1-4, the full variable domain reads GAGVSQSPRYKVAKRGQDVALRCDPISGHVSLFWYQQALGQGPEFLTYFQNEAQLDKSGLPSDRFFAERPEGSVSTLKIQRTQQEDSAVYLCASSREGGNNEKLFFGSGTQLSVL.

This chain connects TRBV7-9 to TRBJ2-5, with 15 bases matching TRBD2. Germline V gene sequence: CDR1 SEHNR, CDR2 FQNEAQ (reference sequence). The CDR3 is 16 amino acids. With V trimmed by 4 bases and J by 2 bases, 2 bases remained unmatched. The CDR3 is CASSSGLAGGQETQYF. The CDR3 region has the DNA TGTGCCAGCAGCTCGGGACTAGCGGGGGGACAAGAGACCCAGTACTTC.

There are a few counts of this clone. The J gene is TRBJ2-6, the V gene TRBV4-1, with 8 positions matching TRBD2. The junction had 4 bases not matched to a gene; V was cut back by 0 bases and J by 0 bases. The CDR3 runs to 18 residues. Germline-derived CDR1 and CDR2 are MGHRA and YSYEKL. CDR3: CASSQELRGASGANVLTF. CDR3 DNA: TGCGCCAGCAGCCAAGAGTTGCGGGGGGCCTCTGGGGCCAACGTCCTGACTTTC.

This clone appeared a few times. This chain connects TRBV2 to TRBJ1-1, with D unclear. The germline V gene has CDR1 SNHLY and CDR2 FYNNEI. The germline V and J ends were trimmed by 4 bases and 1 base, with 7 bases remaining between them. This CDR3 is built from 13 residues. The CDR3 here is CASSGTQNTEAFF. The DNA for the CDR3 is TGTGCCAGCAGTGGCACACAGAACACTGAAGCTTTCTTT.

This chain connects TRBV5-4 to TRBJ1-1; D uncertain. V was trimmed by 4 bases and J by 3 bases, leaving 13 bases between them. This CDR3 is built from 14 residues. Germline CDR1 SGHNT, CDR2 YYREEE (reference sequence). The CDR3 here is CASSPAQAYTEAFF. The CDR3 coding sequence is TGTGCCAGCAGCCCGGCCCAGGCCTACACTGAAGCTTTCTTT.

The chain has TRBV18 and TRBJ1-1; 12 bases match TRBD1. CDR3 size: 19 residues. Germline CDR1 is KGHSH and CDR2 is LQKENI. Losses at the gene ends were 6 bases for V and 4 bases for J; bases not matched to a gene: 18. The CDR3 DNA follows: TGTGCCAGCTCTCCCTTAAACTTGGGACAGGGGGCGCGTGGCACTGAAGCTTTCTTT. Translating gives CASSPLNLGQGARGTEAFF.

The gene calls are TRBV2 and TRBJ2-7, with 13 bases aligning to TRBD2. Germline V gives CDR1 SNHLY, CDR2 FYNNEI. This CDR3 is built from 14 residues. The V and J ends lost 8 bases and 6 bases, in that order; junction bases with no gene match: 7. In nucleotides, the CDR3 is TGTGCCAGCCAACTAGCGGGAGGGGTGGGCGAGCAGTACGTC. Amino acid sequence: CASQLAGGVGEQYV.

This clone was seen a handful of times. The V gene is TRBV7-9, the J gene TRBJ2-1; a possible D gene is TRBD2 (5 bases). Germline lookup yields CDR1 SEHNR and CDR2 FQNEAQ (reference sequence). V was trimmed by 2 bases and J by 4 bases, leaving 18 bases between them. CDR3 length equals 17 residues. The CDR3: CASSLRGTRAGYNEQFF. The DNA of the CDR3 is TGTGCCAGCAGCTTAAGAGGAACTAGGGCAGGATACAATGAGCAGTTCTTC. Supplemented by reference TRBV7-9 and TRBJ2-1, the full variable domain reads DTGVSQNPRHKITKRGQNVTFRCDPISEHNRLYWYRQTLGQGPEFLTYFQNEAQLEKSRLLSDRFSAERPKGSFSTLEIQRTEQGDSAMYLCASSLRGTRAGYNEQFFGPGTRLTVL.

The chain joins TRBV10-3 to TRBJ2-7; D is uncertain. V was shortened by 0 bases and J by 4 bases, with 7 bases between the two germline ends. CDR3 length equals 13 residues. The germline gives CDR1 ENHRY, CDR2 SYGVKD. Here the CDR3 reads CAISESYPYEQYF. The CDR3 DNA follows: TGTGCCATCAGTGAGTCGTATCCTTACGAGCAGTACTTC.

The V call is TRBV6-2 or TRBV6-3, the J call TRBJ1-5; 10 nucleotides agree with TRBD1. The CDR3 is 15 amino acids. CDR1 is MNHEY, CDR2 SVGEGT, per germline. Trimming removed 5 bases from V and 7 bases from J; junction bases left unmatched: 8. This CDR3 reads CASSGKDRGRQPQHF. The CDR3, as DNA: TGTGCCAGCAGTGGGAAAGACAGGGGGCGACAGCCCCAGCATTTT.

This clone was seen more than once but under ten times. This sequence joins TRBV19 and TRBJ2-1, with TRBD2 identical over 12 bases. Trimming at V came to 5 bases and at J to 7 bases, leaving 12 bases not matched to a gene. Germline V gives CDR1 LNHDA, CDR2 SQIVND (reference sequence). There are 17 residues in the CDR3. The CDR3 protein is CASSSHGLAGGRNEQFF. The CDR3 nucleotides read TGTGCCAGTAGTTCTCACGGGCTAGCGGGGGGGCGGAATGAGCAGTTCTTC.

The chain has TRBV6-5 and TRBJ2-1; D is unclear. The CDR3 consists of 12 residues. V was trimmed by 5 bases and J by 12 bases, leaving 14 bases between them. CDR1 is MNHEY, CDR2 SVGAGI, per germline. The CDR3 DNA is TGTGCCAGCAGTACCCTAGACCAAAGGCAGTTCTTC. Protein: CASSTLDQRQFF.

CDR3 DNA: TGTGCCAGCAGCATAACTCCGGTCGGCACAGATACGCAGTATTTT. It is translated as CASSITPVGTDTQYF. The chain joins TRBV13 to TRBJ2-3; D gene unclear. The germline V and J ends were trimmed by 5 bases and 1 base, with 13 bases remaining between them. Germline CDR1 reads PRHDT; CDR2 reads FYEKMQ (reference sequence). CDR3 length: 15 residues.

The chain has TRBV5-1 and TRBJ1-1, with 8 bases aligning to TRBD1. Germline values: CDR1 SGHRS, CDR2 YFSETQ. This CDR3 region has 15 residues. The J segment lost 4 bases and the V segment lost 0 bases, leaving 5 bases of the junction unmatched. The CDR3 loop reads CASSLARQGITEAFF. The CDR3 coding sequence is TGCGCCAGCAGCTTGGCCCGACAGGGGATCACTGAAGCTTTCTTT.